This T cell receptor beta chain appears in the sequencing data of a study of regulatory T cells in long-lasting Graves disease. Study-level findings and limits: The researchers studied only peripheral blood, not thyroid tissue. There was favoring of TRBV28, TRBJ1-2 and TRBJ2-5 in persistent disease.

iRepertoire HTBI primers and Arm-PCR of CDR3 regions built TCR beta libraries. TCRdb redid the calling of the multiplex PCR reads with MiXCR, one entry per CDR3 protein. The sample has about 320,000 distinct CDR3 sequences; 18% are singletons. This clonotype was seen a handful of times. What it recognizes is unknown. This clone may be a read error of a much larger clone one base away. Germline V CDR1 and CDR2: WNHNN, SYGVQD (reference sequence). The CDR3 has 14 amino acids. Time point described: newly diagnosed GD, antithyroid drugs for less than 3 months. With RNA extracted from PBMCs as input, the TCR library was made.

This material consisted of peripheral blood mononuclear cells (PBMCs), taken at new diagnosis, from a patient treated with antithyroid drugs. The gene calls are TRBV10-1 and TRBJ2-1; D perhaps matches TRBD1 (5 bases). The source is a female donor with Graves disease. CDR3 coding DNA: TGCGCCAGCAGTGGGGGCCGAACCTACAATGAGCAGCTCTTC. It yields the protein CASSGGRTYNEQLF.